This T cell receptor (beta chain) originates from a study of blood T cell repertoires in COVID-19. Study details: COVID-19 samples from acute and convalescent phases originated in the United States, Italy and Spain. Sample material is recorded as cDNA or gDNA derived from T cells, B-cell-depleted T cells, or PBMCs.

V shed 7 bases and J shed 6 bases, with 19 bases lying between them. Germline loops: CDR1 MDHEN, CDR2 SYDVKM. The CDR3 is 14 amino acids. Original data processing: It was from reference gene primer amplification that nucleated cell counts were estimated. Some clones are missing from TCRdb's copy, which holds only in-frame ones; the method was immunoSEQ multiplex PCR. Clone size and V and J calls were adopted from that table, with D and trimming inferred from the DNA. The sample shows tens of thousands of clones, around 87% of them seen only once. This receptor was taken from a man between 60 and 75 years old with active COVID-19. The chain combines TRBV28 with TRBJ2-7; perhaps TRBD2 as D (6 bases). Specimen: peripheral blood. The chain's CDR3 is CASTLGGRGREQYF. CDR3 coding DNA: TGTGCCAGCACCCTTGGGGGGAGAGGGCGCGAGCAGTACTTC. Using reference TRBV28 and TRBJ2-7 for the parts outside the CDR3, the full variable domain is DVKVTQSSRYLVKRTGEKVFLECVQDMDHENMFWYRQDPGLGLRLIYFSYDVKMKEKGDIPEGYSVSREKKERFSLILESASTNQTSMYLCASTLGGRGREQYFGPGTRLTVT.